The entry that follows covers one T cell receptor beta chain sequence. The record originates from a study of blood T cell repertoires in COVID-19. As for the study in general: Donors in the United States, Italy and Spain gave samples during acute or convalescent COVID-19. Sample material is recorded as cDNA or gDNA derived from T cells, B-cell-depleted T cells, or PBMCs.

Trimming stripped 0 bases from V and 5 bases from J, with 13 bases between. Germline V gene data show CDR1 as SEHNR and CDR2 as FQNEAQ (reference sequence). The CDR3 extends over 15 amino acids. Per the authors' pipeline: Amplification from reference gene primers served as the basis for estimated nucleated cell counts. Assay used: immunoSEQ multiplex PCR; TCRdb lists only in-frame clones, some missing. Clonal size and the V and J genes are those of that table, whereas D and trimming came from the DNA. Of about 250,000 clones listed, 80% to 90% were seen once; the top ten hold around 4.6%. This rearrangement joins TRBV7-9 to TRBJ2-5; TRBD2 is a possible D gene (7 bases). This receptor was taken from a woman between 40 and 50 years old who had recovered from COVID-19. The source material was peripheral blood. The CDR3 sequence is CASSLAGRGTETQYF. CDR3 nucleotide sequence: TGTGCCAGCAGCTTAGCGGGGAGGGGGACCGAGACCCAGTACTTC.